This TCR beta chain was observed in a study of T cells in Graves' hyperthyroidism and ophthalmopathy. Study outcomes and limitations: Ophthalmopathy was distinguished from stable hyperthyroidism by 13 V-J signatures. Most thyroid clonotypes expanded above 0.001 were also detected in blood.

RNA transcripts were the template for amplifying TCR beta CDR3 regions. Initially, a first-round RT-PCR of the TCR CDR3 employed the HTBI primer set. TCRdb used MiXCR to reprocess the multiplex PCR reads, holding one entry per CDR3 protein. This sample has roughly 500,000 distinct CDR3 sequences; 40% to 55% occur once, and the top ten carry about 45%. In the case of this clonotype: Antigen unknown.

On the basis of clinical symptoms, serum thyroxine and TRAb, thyroid ultrasound and orbital computed tomography, diagnoses were made. The CDR3 runs 15 residues. The germline gives CDR1 SGHRS, CDR2 YFSETQ. Trimming cost V 4 bases and J 8 bases, with 21 bases left between them. This sequence joins TRBV5-1 and TRBJ1-2; D is possibly TRBD1 (5 bases). The sequence derives from an adult woman with Graves' disease, either hyperthyroidism or ophthalmopathy (not recorded which). Specimen: peripheral blood or thyroid tissue (not recorded which). Written as DNA, the CDR3 is TGCGCCAGCAGCCCCGGGACTAGCGGAACCTACGGCTACACCTTC. Protein product: CASSPGTSGTYGYTF.